What follows is one TCR beta chain and its context. There are 17 residues in the CDR3. V gave up 2 bases and J gave up 0 bases, with 16 bases separating them. Germline V gene sequence: CDR1 SGHAT, CDR2 FQNNGV. This specimen belongs to a study of blood T cell repertoires in COVID-19. The data were produced by immunoSEQ multiplex PCR, yet TCRdb's version contains in-frame clones alone and is incomplete. The sample includes about 49,000 clones, roughly nine tenths of them seen just once. This chain uses TRBV11-2 with TRBJ2-5; possible D gene TRBD2, 7 bases. The source of this sequence is a man aged 35-49 years with active COVID-19. The sample was peripheral blood. The CDR3 loop reads CASSLNEGGPYQETQYF. In DNA form, the CDR3 reads TGTGCCAGCAGCTTAAACGAGGGGGGGCCGTACCAAGAGACCCAGTACTTC.